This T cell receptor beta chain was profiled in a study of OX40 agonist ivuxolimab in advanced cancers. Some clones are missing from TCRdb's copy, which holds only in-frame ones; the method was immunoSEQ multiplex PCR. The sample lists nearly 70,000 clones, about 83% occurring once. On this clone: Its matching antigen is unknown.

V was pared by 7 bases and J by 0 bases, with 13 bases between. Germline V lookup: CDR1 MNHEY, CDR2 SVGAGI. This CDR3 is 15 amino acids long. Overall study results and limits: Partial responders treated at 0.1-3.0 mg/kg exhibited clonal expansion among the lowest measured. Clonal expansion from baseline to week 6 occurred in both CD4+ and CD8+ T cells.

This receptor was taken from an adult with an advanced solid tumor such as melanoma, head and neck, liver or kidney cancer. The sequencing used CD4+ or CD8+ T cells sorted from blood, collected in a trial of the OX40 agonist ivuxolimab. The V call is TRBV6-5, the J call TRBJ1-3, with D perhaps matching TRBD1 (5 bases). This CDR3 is CASTNGGHSGNTIYF. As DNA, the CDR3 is TGTGCCAGCACCAACGGGGGTCACTCTGGAAACACCATATATTTT.